These T cell receptor beta chains were read from a single sample in a study of T cell repertoires in cytomegalovirus infection. TCRdb ran MiXCR on the reads and lists one entry per CDR3 protein. The data show around 540,000 distinct CDR3 sequences, more than 30% seen once. For these receptors, no antigen is known. The sample consisted of cultured PBMCs, taken from culture after CMV antigen stimulation. Receptors were obtained from a human donor in good health (CMV status not recorded). Some clones in this sample may be carry-over from other donors' samples. Each CDR3 is given with its conserved first and last residue. The D gene is left open where the match is weak. The size of a clone is reported for some rows only, either as once, few or many, or as a class for expanded clones.

TRBJ2-3,NA,TRBV28,TRBD2,CASSSPMGLAGVVSEDTQYF,TGTGCCAGCAGTTCACCAATGGGACTAGCGGGAGTGGTATCAGAGGATACGCAGTATTTT
TRBJ1-5,few,TRBV28,NA,CAISEQGFQPQHF,TGTGCCATTTCAGAACAGGGTTTTCAGCCCCAGCATTTT
TRBJ2-5,NA,TRBV28,NA,CASSLRLPVGETQYF,TGTGCCAGCAGTTTAAGACTCCCCGTAGGAGAGACCCAGTACTTC
TRBJ2-5,few,TRBV25-1,TRBD1,CASSVTGVGETQYF,TGTGCCAGCAGTGTTACAGGGGTCGGAGAGACCCAGTACTTC
TRBJ2-1,few,TRBV20-1,NA,CSAKIADQGEQFF,TGCAGTGCGAAGATAGCGGATCAGGGGGAGCAGTTCTTC
TRBJ2-1,NA,TRBV19,NA,CASSIALLENEQFF,TGTGCCAGTAGTATTGCTCTCCTTGAGAATGAGCAGTTCTTC
TRBJ2-3,many,TRBV7-2,NA,CASSFGGSSIPSTDTQYF,TGTGCCAGCAGCTTTGGCGGGTCGAGTATCCCAAGCACAGATACGCAGTATTTT
TRBJ2-1,NA,TRBV19,TRBD2,CASRRAGGNEQFF,TGTGCCAGTAGACGGGCCGGGGGGAATGAGCAGTTCTTC
TRBJ1-1,few,TRBV19,NA,CASSYLGQANTEAFF,TGTGCCAGTAGTTACCTTGGGCAGGCCAACACTGAAGCTTTCTTT
TRBJ2-4,few,TRBV12-3/TRBV12-4,TRBD1,CASTADRGQGNIQYF,TGTGCCAGCACCGCGGACAGGGGGCAGGGAAACATTCAGTACTTC
TRBJ2-1,few,TRBV7-2,NA,CASGGGGSRNEQFF,TGTGCCAGCGGGGGAGGTGGGAGTAGGAATGAGCAGTTCTTC
TRBJ2-5,NA,TRBV29-1,NA,CSVERQAQETQYF,TGCAGCGTTGAAAGACAGGCCCAAGAGACCCAGTACTTC
TRBJ1-1,NA,TRBV20-1,TRBD1,CSAPDRYGTEAFF,TGCAGTGCACCGGACAGGTATGGCACTGAAGCTTTCTTT
TRBJ2-1,NA,TRBV25-1,NA,CASSDPSNEQFF,TGTGCCAGCAGTGATCCCTCCAATGAGCAGTTCTTC
TRBJ1-5,few,TRBV27,NA,CASGVMGSNQPQHF,TGTGCCAGCGGTGTGATGGGGAGCAATCAGCCCCAGCATTTT
TRBJ1-6,few,TRBV7-2,TRBD1,CASSWGQTSFNSPLHF,TGTGCCAGCAGCTGGGGACAGACCTCTTTTAATTCACCCCTCCACTTT
TRBJ2-1,NA,TRBV7-8,TRBD2,CASSSQGLAGGPPYNEQFF,TGTGCCAGCAGCTCGCAAGGACTAGCGGGAGGGCCCCCCTACAATGAGCAGTTCTTC
TRBJ1-6,many,TRBV7-2,NA,CASSLRSGINNSPLHF,TGTGCCAGCAGCTTAAGGTCAGGGATAAATAATTCACCCCTCCACTTT
TRBJ1-3,many,TRBV7-2,TRBD1,CASSPRGQRGNTIYF,TGTGCCAGCAGCCCGAGGGGACAGCGTGGAAACACCATATATTTT
TRBJ2-1,few,TRBV28,TRBD2,CASSLGGRCFF,TGTGCCAGCAGTTTAGGCGGGAGGTGTTTCTTC
TRBJ2-1,NA,TRBV7-2,TRBD2,CASTVAGVGPYNEQFF,TGTGCCAGCACGGTAGCGGGAGTGGGGCCCTACAATGAGCAGTTCTTC
TRBJ1-5,NA,TRBV27,NA,CASSLVGVGQPQHF,TGTGCCAGCAGTTTAGTGGGAGTGGGTCAGCCCCAGCATTTT
TRBJ2-1,NA,TRBV6-6,NA,CASARSYNEQFF,TGTGCCAGCGCCCGCTCCTACAATGAGCAGTTCTTC
TRBJ2-1,NA,TRBV12-3/TRBV12-4,NA,CASTVLAVAYNEQFF,TGTGCCAGCACCGTCTTAGCGGTAGCCTACAATGAGCAGTTCTTC
TRBJ2-1,few,TRBV7-2,TRBD2,CASSPPGLGFYNEQFF,TGTGCCAGCAGCCCCCCGGGACTAGGGTTCTACAATGAGCAGTTCTTC